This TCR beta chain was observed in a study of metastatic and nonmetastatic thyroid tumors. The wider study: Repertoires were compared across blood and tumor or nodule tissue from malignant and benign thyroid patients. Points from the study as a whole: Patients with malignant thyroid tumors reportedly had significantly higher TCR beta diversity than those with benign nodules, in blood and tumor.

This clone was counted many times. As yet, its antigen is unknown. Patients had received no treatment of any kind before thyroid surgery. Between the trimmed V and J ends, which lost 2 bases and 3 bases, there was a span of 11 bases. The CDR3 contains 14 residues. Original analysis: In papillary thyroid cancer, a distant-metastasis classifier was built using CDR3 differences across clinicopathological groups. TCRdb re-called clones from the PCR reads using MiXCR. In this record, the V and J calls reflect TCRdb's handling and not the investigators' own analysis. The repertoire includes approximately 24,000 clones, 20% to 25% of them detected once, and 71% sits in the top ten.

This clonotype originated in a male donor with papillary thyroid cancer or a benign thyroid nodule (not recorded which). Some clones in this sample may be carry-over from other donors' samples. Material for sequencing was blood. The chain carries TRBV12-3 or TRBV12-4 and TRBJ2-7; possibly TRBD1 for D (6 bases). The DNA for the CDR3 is TGTGCCAGCAGTTTAATGGGACACCACTACGAGCAGTACTTC. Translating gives CASSLMGHHYEQYF.